These 30 T cell receptor beta chains were sequenced from one sample in a study of blood T cells in healthy people across ages. With a J-beta primer mix and a sample-barcoded 5' primer, a second PCR ran roughly 6 to 11 cycles. MiXCR, applied by TCRdb to the 5' RACE reads, yields one record per CDR3 protein. The data show fewer than 2,000,000 distinct CDR3 sequences, roughly two fifths seen once. Sequencing input: blood. The receptors here all came from a human donor in good health.

This clonotype was observed many times. This chain uses TRBV29-1 with TRBJ1-2; 7 bases fit TRBD1. Germline assignment: CDR1 SQVTM and CDR2 ANQGSEA. The CDR3 covers 13 residues. After removal of 7 bases from V and 4 bases from J, the junction contained 9 bases not matched to a gene. In DNA form, the CDR3 reads TGCAGCGCCGAAACAGGGGACGGCTATGGCTACACCTTC. It translates to CSAETGDGYGYTF.

This chain joins TRBV7-9 and TRBJ2-1; D perhaps matches TRBD1 (6 bases). Germline CDR1 is SEHNR and CDR2 is FQNEAQ (reference sequence). V was clipped by 4 bases and J by 0 bases, with 19 bases between them. The CDR3 runs to 18 residues. The CDR3 DNA sequence: TGTGCCAGCAGCTCCATCATACGGACAGCTAGCTCCTACAATGAGCAGTTCTTC. It specifies CASSSIIRTASSYNEQFF.

The chain has TRBV20-1 and TRBJ2-1, with 9 nucleotides matching TRBD2. Losses at the gene ends were 3 bases for V and 8 bases for J; bases not matched to a gene: 14. The CDR3 has 16 amino acids. CDR1 is DFQATT, CDR2 SNEGSKA, per germline (reference sequence). The CDR3 here is CSASDTLAGTLYEQFF. CDR3 nucleotide sequence: TGCAGTGCTAGTGACACGCTAGCGGGGACTTTATATGAGCAGTTCTTC.

V and J are TRBV7-2 and TRBJ2-5; maybe TRBD2 (6 bases). The CDR3 extends over 15 amino acids. Germline values: CDR1 SGHTA, CDR2 FQGNSA. With 1 base removed from V and 4 bases from J, the gap between germline ends came to 13 bases. CDR3 bases: TGTGCCAGCAGCTTAGGCGTTTCGGAGGGAGAGACCCAGTACTTC. As protein: CASSLGVSEGETQYF.

The V call is TRBV5-5, the J call TRBJ1-5; no clear D. Germline V CDR1 and CDR2: SGHKS, YYEKEE (reference sequence). The CDR3 totals 16 residues. V lost 0 bases to trimming and J lost 0 bases, with 10 bases between them. The CDR3 reads CASSLVGPYSNQPQHF. The DNA for the CDR3 is TGTGCCAGCAGCTTGGTAGGACCTTATAGCAATCAGCCCCAGCATTTT.

The chain joins TRBV28 to TRBJ1-1; tentatively, D is TRBD1 (5 bases). Trimming shortened V by 8 bases and J by 4 bases, and 14 bases separated the two germline ends. Germline V gives CDR1 MDHEN, CDR2 SYDVKM. The length of the CDR3 is 13 residues. In nucleotides, the CDR3 is TGTGCCAGCCGGGTCGACGGGGGCACTGAAGCTTTCTTT. It codes for CASRVDGGTEAFF.

V and J are TRBV6-6 and TRBJ1-5; no clear D gene. The CDR3 is 14 residues long. From germline, CDR1 is MNHNY and CDR2 SVGAGI (reference sequence). V shed 0 bases and J shed 4 bases, with 7 bases lying between them. This CDR3 is CASSYSQVNQPQHF. As DNA, the CDR3 is TGTGCCAGCAGTTACTCTCAGGTGAATCAGCCCCAGCATTTT.

In this sample, this clonotype turned up a few times. The gene calls are TRBV10-3 and TRBJ1-6; D unclear. The CDR3 covers 15 residues. Germline loops: CDR1 ENHRY, CDR2 SYGVKD. Trimming cost V 5 bases and J 7 bases, with 15 bases left between them. The CDR3, as DNA: TGTGCCATCAGTCCCGGACGGAGAAAAAATTCACCCCTCCACTTT. Translated, it gives CAISPGRRKNSPLHF.

V usage is TRBV6-6 and J usage is TRBJ1-3, with 8 bases fitting TRBD1. The CDR3 length is 15 residues. Per the germline V gene, CDR1 is MNHNY and CDR2 is SVGAGI (reference sequence). Unmatched junction bases numbered 12, after V lost 11 bases and J lost 3 bases. The CDR3 is CAHGDRGSGGNTIYF. As DNA, the CDR3 is TGTGCCCACGGTGACAGGGGTTCCGGTGGAAACACCATATATTTT.

The rearrangement uses TRBV28 and TRBJ1-2, with D uncertain. Germline V gives CDR1 MDHEN, CDR2 SYDVKM. Trimming took off 1 base at V and 4 bases at J, with 7 bases between the two ends. The CDR3 extends over 13 amino acids. The CDR3 reads CASSLSSGYGYTF. Written as DNA, the CDR3 is TGTGCCAGCAGTTTATCATCAGGCTATGGCTACACCTTC.

In this sample, this clonotype turned up many times. The chain carries TRBV29-1 and TRBJ1-2; tentative D call: TRBD1 (6 bases). The V end was cut by 7 bases, the J end by 2 bases, with 11 bases between. This CDR3 has 12 amino acids. The germline V gene encodes CDR1 SQVTM and CDR2 ANQGSEA. The CDR3, as DNA: TGCAGCGCTACGGACAGAAACTATGGCTACACCTTC. This sequence encodes CSATDRNYGYTF.

This clonotype was seen a few times. V is TRBV28 and J is TRBJ2-1, with a tentative D call TRBD1 (6 bases). V was cut by 4 bases and J by 8 bases, with 27 bases left in between. The CDR3 spans 18 residues. Germline CDR1 reads MDHEN; CDR2 reads SYDVKM. CDR3 sequence reads: CASSSPRSTGLGVDEQFF. CDR3 sequence (DNA): TGTGCCAGCAGTTCGCCGCGATCTACAGGGTTAGGTGTCGATGAGCAGTTCTTC.

This clonotype was observed a handful of times. The CDR3 loop reads CASSDWGGGTDTQYF. DNA of the CDR3: TGTGCCAGCAGCGACTGGGGGGGCGGCACAGATACGCAGTATTTT. The rearrangement uses TRBV9 and TRBJ2-3, with a possible D match to TRBD2 (7 bases). Germline V gives CDR1 SGDLS, CDR2 YYNGEE. The germline V and J ends were trimmed by 3 bases and 1 base, with 12 bases remaining between them. CDR3 length equals 15 residues.

This clonotype came up a few times. The CDR3 nucleotides read TGTGCCAGCAGCTTAGTAGGAGGGGGGATCGATACGCAGTATTTT. Translating gives CASSLVGGGIDTQYF. The chain has TRBV7-2 and TRBJ2-3; D possibly uses TRBD1 or TRBD2 (6 bases each). The CDR3 sequence is 15 residues long. Germline CDR1 reads SGHTA; CDR2 reads FQGNSA. V was trimmed by 1 base and J by 6 bases, leaving 14 bases between them.

The chain recombines TRBV7-8 with TRBJ2-5, with D possibly matching TRBD2 (5 bases). Near its end, the DNA agrees better with TRBJ2-1, so the J call may be wrong. Germline CDR1 is SGHVS and CDR2 is FQNEAQ. The CDR3 contains 11 residues. The CDR3: CASSSDRGQFF. For the CDR3, the DNA is TGTGCCAGCAGCAGTGACCGGGGACAGTTCTTC.

The gene calls are TRBV27 and TRBJ1-2, with 10 nucleotides matching TRBD1. The J segment lost 7 bases and the V segment lost 5 bases, leaving 10 bases of the junction unmatched. The germline V gene encodes CDR1 MNHEY and CDR2 SMNVEV (reference sequence). CDR3 length: 15 amino acids. CDR3 amino acids: CASSPGQGVPTGYTF. The DNA for the CDR3 is TGTGCCAGCAGTCCCGGACAGGGGGTCCCTACTGGCTACACCTTC.

This clonotype was counted once. The chain uses TRBV10-3 and TRBJ2-1, with 8 nucleotides matching TRBD2. Trimming removed 0 bases from V and 5 bases from J; junction bases left unmatched: 9. CDR1 ENHRY and CDR2 SYGVKD come from the germline V gene. CDR3 length: 17 residues. The CDR3, as DNA: TGTGCCATCAGTGAGTCTATAAGAGCGGGGGCCCACAATGAGCAGTTCTTC. This translates into CAISESIRAGAHNEQFF.

This clonotype was picked up a small number of times. The V gene is TRBV7-2, the J gene TRBJ1-2; TRBD1 is a possible D gene (5 bases). CDR1 is SGHTA and CDR2 is FQGNSA in the germline V gene. V was cut by 5 bases and J by 13 bases, with 20 bases left in between. The CDR3 runs to 13 residues. CDR3 nucleotide sequence: TGTGCCAGCAGCCCCCAGGGCCCAGGGCAGCCCACCTTC. Translating it yields CASSPQGPGQPTF.

The chain has TRBV14 and TRBJ2-5; D perhaps matches TRBD1 (5 bases). The CDR3 is 15 amino acids. V was shortened by 0 bases and J by 5 bases, with 13 bases between the two germline ends. Per germline, CDR1 SGHDN and CDR2 FVKESK. The CDR3 spells CASSQEIRAGETQYF. The CDR3 DNA reads TGTGCCAGCAGCCAAGAGATCAGGGCAGGGGAGACCCAGTACTTC.

The J gene is TRBJ2-7, the V gene TRBV5-4; possibly TRBD1 for D (5 bases). Trimming left V 4 bases short and J 4 bases short, with 15 bases between. CDR3 size: 14 residues. Germline V CDR1 and CDR2: SGHNT, YYREEE (reference sequence). The CDR3 nucleotides read TGTGCCAGCAGCAAAGGGGCAGGGCGATACGAGCAGTACTTC. Translating gives CASSKGAGRYEQYF.

This clonotype has only a few counts. The chain links TRBV6-2 or TRBV6-3 to TRBJ1-6; D is undetermined. Per germline, CDR1 MNHEY and CDR2 SVGEGT. The germline V and J ends were trimmed by 2 bases and 8 bases, with 4 bases remaining between them. This CDR3 is 12 amino acids long. CDR3 sequence reads: CASSYPDSPLHF. The DNA for the CDR3 is TGTGCCAGCAGTTACCCCGATTCACCCCTCCACTTT.

V is TRBV9 and J is TRBJ2-5, with TRBD2 matching over 9 bases. Germline V gene lookup returns CDR1 SGDLS and CDR2 YYNGEE. V gave up 4 bases and J gave up 6 bases; unmatched junction bases: 16. This CDR3 comprises 17 residues. This CDR3 is CASSPRDYGGGAQTQYF. The CDR3 DNA reads TGTGCCAGCAGCCCCCGGGATTATGGCGGGGGGGCCCAGACCCAGTACTTC.

In this sample, this clonotype turned up a few times. The rearrangement uses TRBV4-3 and TRBJ1-1, with D tentatively TRBD1 (6 bases). Between the trimmed V and J ends, which lost 0 bases and 5 bases, there was a span of 10 bases. This CDR3 region has 14 residues. CDR1 is LGHNA and CDR2 is YSLEER in the germline V gene. The CDR3 loop is CASSQEYRGTEAFF. The CDR3 coding sequence is TGCGCCAGCAGCCAAGAATATAGGGGGACTGAAGCTTTCTTT.

CDR3 protein: CASSYRARDGFF. CDR3 sequence (DNA): TGTGCCAGCAGTTACCGGGCCAGGGATGGTTTCTTT. The chain carries TRBV6-2 or TRBV6-3 and TRBJ1-1; D possibly corresponds to TRBD1 (5 bases). The CDR3 spans 12 residues. V gave up 2 bases and J gave up 13 bases, with 14 bases separating them. Germline CDR1 MNHEY, CDR2 SVGEGT.

V usage is TRBV6-5 and J usage is TRBJ1-6; D call uncertain. Germline V gene lookup returns CDR1 MNHEY and CDR2 SVGAGI. V was shortened by 5 bases and J by 10 bases, with 12 bases between the two germline ends. The CDR3 has 13 residues. This CDR3 reads CASSRSPGSPLHF. Written as DNA, the CDR3 is TGTGCCAGCAGTCGGAGTCCGGGGTCACCCCTCCACTTT.

The chain combines TRBV6-2 or TRBV6-3 with TRBJ1-1; D remains unclear. Germline V lookup: CDR1 MNHEY, CDR2 SVGEGT. There are 13 residues in the CDR3. V was pared by 7 bases and J by 2 bases, with 11 bases between. The CDR3 loop is CASKLSPNTEAFF. The CDR3 DNA is TGTGCCAGCAAACTTTCTCCAAACACTGAAGCTTTCTTT.

This chain connects TRBV5-1 to TRBJ2-2, with 10 nucleotides matching TRBD1. The V segment lost 3 bases and the J segment 7 bases; nucleotides outside the gene matches: 9. CDR1 and CDR2 from the germline V gene are SGHRS and YFSETQ. This CDR3 comprises 16 residues. The CDR3 region is CASSYGQGGISGELFF. In DNA form, the CDR3 reads TGCGCCAGCAGCTACGGACAGGGGGGTATCAGCGGGGAGCTGTTTTTT.

This chain uses TRBV28 with TRBJ1-2, with D unresolved. Germline V gives CDR1 MDHEN, CDR2 SYDVKM. V lost 4 bases and J 4 bases, leaving 10 bases between the germline ends. The CDR3 is 13 amino acids. The CDR3 loop is CASSSAARYGYTF. The CDR3, as DNA: TGTGCCAGCAGTTCGGCGGCCCGCTATGGCTACACCTTC.

On this clonotype: At one boundary the junction diverges from the germline segment, which might be a read error. The chain carries TRBV9 and TRBJ1-6; TRBD1 might be the D (6 bases). Germline CDR1 SGDLS, CDR2 YYNGEE. CDR3 length equals 15 residues. CDR3 sequence (DNA): TGTGCCAGCAGCGTAGAGGGGGGTTATAGTTCACCCCTCCACTTT. Translated, it gives CASSVEGGYSSPLHF.

The chain carries TRBV6-1 and TRBJ2-2, with D perhaps TRBD2 (5 bases). The CDR3 runs to 16 residues. In germline, CDR1 is MNHNS, CDR2 SASEGT. Trimming left V 7 bases short and J 6 bases short, with 21 bases between. This CDR3 is CASTPSPIRRAGELFF. The CDR3 DNA reads as TGTGCCAGCACTCCTAGCCCAATAAGAAGGGCCGGGGAGCTGTTTTTT.